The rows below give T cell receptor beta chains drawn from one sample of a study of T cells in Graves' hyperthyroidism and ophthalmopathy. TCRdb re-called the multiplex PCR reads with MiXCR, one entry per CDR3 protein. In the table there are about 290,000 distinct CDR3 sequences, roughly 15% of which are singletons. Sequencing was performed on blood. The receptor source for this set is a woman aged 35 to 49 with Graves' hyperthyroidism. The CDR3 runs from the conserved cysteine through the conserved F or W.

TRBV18,CASSTLAGGYNEQFF
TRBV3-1,CASSPLGQGAGWGGYTF
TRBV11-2,CASSPPGSDTQYF
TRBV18,CASSPRTDNYGYTF
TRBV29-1,CSVEHPATNEKLFF
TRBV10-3,CAIRPGRNTEAFF
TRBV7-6,CASGFDREAEAFF
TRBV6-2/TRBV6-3,CASSYSSEGETQYF
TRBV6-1,CASSEPLDGGGSRYEQYF
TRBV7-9,CASSLGTGGVGDTEAFF
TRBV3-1,CASSPTRTGEKLFF
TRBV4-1,CASSPAGTATNEKLFF
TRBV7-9,CASSLLGQMETQYF
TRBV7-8,CASSLALAGVYEQYF
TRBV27,CASRALQAQENEQYF
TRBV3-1,CASSIRDDEQFF
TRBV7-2,CASSLRGRGETQYF
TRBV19,CASSMDGGKETQYF
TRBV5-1,CASSYGTDSTGELFF
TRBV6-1,CASSERTVNSPLHF
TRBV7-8,CASSLNIRGHTGELFF
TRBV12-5,CASGWGTKSYNEQFF
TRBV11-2,CASSLQGTGDFENEQFF
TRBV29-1,CSATSSGNTIYF
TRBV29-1,CSARGVSYNEQFF